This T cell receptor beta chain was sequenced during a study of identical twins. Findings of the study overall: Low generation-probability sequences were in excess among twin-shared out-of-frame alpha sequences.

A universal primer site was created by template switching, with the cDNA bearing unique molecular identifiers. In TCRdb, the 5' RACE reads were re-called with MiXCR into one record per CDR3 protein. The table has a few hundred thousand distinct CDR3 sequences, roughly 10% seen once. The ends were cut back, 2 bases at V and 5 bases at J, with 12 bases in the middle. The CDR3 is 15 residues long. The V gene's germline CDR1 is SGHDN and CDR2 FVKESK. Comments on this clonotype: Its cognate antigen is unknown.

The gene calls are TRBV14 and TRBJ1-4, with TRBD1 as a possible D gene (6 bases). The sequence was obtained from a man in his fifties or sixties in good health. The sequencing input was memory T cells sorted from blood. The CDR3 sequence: CASSQPTGANEKLFF. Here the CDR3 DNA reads TGTGCCAGCAGCCAACCGACAGGTGCCAATGAAAAACTGTTTTTT.